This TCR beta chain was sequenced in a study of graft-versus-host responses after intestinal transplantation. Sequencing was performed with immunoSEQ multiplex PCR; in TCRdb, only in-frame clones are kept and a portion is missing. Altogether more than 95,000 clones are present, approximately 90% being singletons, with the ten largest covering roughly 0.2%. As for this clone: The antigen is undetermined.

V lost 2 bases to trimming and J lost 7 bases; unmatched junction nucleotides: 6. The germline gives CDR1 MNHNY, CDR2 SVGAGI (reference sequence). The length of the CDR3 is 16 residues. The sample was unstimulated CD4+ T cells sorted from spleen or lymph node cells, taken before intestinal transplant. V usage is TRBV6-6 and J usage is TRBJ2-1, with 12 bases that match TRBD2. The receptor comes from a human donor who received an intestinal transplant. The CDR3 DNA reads TGTGCCAGCAGTTACCCCCTAGCGGGAGGGCCGAATGAGCAGTTCTTC. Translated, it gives CASSYPLAGGPNEQFF.